These 25 T cell receptor beta chains came from one sample sequenced in a study of T cells in Graves' hyperthyroidism and ophthalmopathy (dated 2019 in TCRdb). The method was multiplex PCR. Data came from an Illumina HiSeq 2000. The TCR beta CDR3 regions were amplified from the RNA transcripts. The first round of RT-PCR for the TCR CDR3 was performed with the HTBI primer set and the Qiagen OneStep RT-PCR kit. In TCRdb, the public reads were trimmed at Q25 with fastp and aligned with MiXCR, with productive beta chains retained. Rows with one shared CDR3 protein collapse into an entry with the most common genes and DNA. In all, the sample holds hundreds of thousands of distinct CDR3 sequences, and around 38% of those were seen once. Together, the top ten hold 8.9% of the sample. Sequenced input: blood. These receptors were collected from a man younger than 30 with Graves' hyperthyroidism.

A few counts support this clonotype. The chain joins TRBV7-9 to TRBJ1-1, with D maybe TRBD1 (5 bases). Germline V gives CDR1 SEHNR, CDR2 FQNEAQ (reference sequence). Trimming took off 5 bases at V and 1 base at J, with 11 bases between the two ends. The CDR3 consists of 14 residues. The CDR3 DNA sequence: TGTGCCAGCAGCCAGGGTGCCGCGAACACTGAAGCTTTCTTT. Translation gives CASSQGAANTEAFF.

The chain joins TRBV9 to TRBJ2-3, with 7 bases matching TRBD1. The CDR3 is 17 amino acids. J gave up 6 bases and V 3 bases, and 16 bases lay outside the gene matches. CDR1 and CDR2 from the germline V gene are SGDLS and YYNGEE. CDR3 region: CASSGGEGAQGWDTQYF. In DNA form, the CDR3 reads TGTGCCAGCAGCGGGGGAGAGGGGGCGCAAGGTTGGGATACGCAGTATTTT.

This clonotype turned up a few times. J is TRBJ1-6 and V is TRBV10-3, with D unresolved. Trimming pared 2 bases from V and 5 bases from J, leaving 4 bases between. Germline CDR1 is ENHRY and CDR2 is SYGVKD. CDR3 length equals 13 residues. The CDR3 loop is CAISENHNSPLHF. The CDR3 DNA follows: TGTGCCATCAGTGAGAACCATAATTCACCCCTCCACTTT.

In its sample, this clonotype was seen many times. The chain carries TRBV7-6 and TRBJ1-5; 9 bases match TRBD1. Losses at the gene ends were 4 bases for V and 6 bases for J; bases not matched to a gene: 4. Germline-derived CDR1 and CDR2 are SGHVS and FNYEAQ. This CDR3 contains 14 residues. The CDR3 loop reads CASSSGTGLQPQHF. The CDR3, as DNA: TGTGCCAGCAGCTCAGGGACAGGGCTTCAGCCCCAGCATTTT.

This clonotype was counted once. This chain joins TRBV25-1 and TRBJ1-1, with 7 bases fitting TRBD1. After removal of 5 bases from V and 4 bases from J, the junction contained 7 bases not matched to a gene. CDR3 length: 14 amino acids. Germline loops: CDR1 MGHDK, CDR2 SYGVNS. CDR3 DNA sequence: TGTGCCAGCAGTTTAGATGCAGGGGGCACTGAAGCTTTCTTT. Amino acids: CASSLDAGGTEAFF.

This clonotype was counted only a few times. V and J are TRBV12-3 or TRBV12-4 and TRBJ1-5; tentatively, D is TRBD1 (5 bases). Between the trimmed V and J ends, which lost 7 bases and 9 bases, there was a span of 10 bases. The CDR3 is 11 amino acids. The CDR3 bases are TGTGCCAGCAAACAGGTTGGGCCCCAGCATTTT. Its protein is CASKQVGPQHF.

In its sample, this clonotype was seen many times. This chain uses TRBV9 with TRBJ1-1, with D uncertain. The CDR3 loop spans 14 amino acids. CDR1 SGDLS and CDR2 YYNGEE come from the germline V gene. V shed 0 bases and J shed 4 bases, with 10 bases lying between them. The CDR3 DNA follows: TGTGCCAGCAGCGTAGAGGGTATTGGCACTGAAGCTTTCTTT. Protein product: CASSVEGIGTEAFF.

As concerns this clonotype: Possible read error: a much larger clone is one base away. The chain carries TRBV14 and TRBJ2-7; D ambiguous. Germline V gene lookup returns CDR1 SGHDN and CDR2 FVKESK. The CDR3 runs 13 residues. CDR3 in DNA: TGTTCCAGCAGCCCTCTTGGGGTGTACGAGCAGTACTTC. Residues: CSSSPLGVYEQYF.

V usage is TRBV6-5 and J usage is TRBJ2-2, with no clear D. The V and J ends lost 0 bases and 1 base respectively, with 6 bases between them. This CDR3 is built from 15 residues. Germline loops: CDR1 MNHEY, CDR2 SVGAGI. CDR3 in amino acids: CASSYSGMNTGELFF. The CDR3 DNA is TGTGCCAGCAGTTACTCGGGGATGAACACCGGGGAGCTGTTTTTT.

This clonotype was observed at least ten times. V and J are TRBV2 and TRBJ1-1; no clear D. Germline V gene lookup returns CDR1 SNHLY and CDR2 FYNNEI. The CDR3 loop spans 13 amino acids. Trimming cost V 4 bases and J 1 base, with 7 bases left between them. The CDR3 sequence: CASSVEANTEAFF. The CDR3 DNA follows: TGTGCCAGCAGTGTAGAAGCGAACACTGAAGCTTTCTTT. Full variable domain (missing parts from reference TRBV2 and TRBJ1-1): EPEVTQTPSHQVTQMGQEVILRCVPISNHLYFYWYRQILGQKVEFLVSFYNNEISEKSEIFDDQFSVERPDGSNFTLKIRSTKLEDSAMYFCASSVEANTEAFFGQGTRLTVV.

There are a few counts of this clonotype. In DNA form, the CDR3 reads TGTGCCAGCAGTGGCAGGGGGGCGAGCGAGCAGTACTTC. Residues: CASSGRGASEQYF. V and J are TRBV2 and TRBJ2-7; TRBD1 might be the D (7 bases). Per germline, CDR1 SNHLY and CDR2 FYNNEI. This CDR3 region has 13 residues. V was shortened by 4 bases and J by 6 bases, with 13 bases between the two germline ends.

The chain recombines TRBV6-5 with TRBJ2-2, with TRBD2 matching over 9 bases. Unmatched junction bases numbered 7, after V lost 2 bases and J lost 3 bases. The CDR3 runs to 17 residues. The germline V gene has CDR1 MNHEY and CDR2 SVGAGI. DNA for the CDR3: TGTGCCAGCAGTTACAGTTCGGTAGCGGGGGACACCGGGGAGCTGTTTTTT. It is translated as CASSYSSVAGDTGELFF.

This clonotype has a count of ten or more. The rearrangement joins TRBV10-3 to TRBJ1-2; D is possibly TRBD1 (5 bases). The CDR3 runs to 14 residues. Trimming removed 0 bases from V and 6 bases from J, with 11 bases in between. Per the germline V gene, CDR1 is ENHRY and CDR2 is SYGVKD. In DNA, the CDR3 is TGTGCCATCAGTGAGTCAGGAGGGGATGATGGCTACACCTTC. Its translation is CAISESGGDDGYTF.

This clonotype was found once. The junction departs from the called germline gene at one end, perhaps through a read error. This chain links TRBV29-1 with TRBJ1-5, with D hard to call. The CDR3 spans 11 residues. The germline V gene has CDR1 SQVTM and CDR2 ANQGSEA. CDR3 in DNA: TGCAGCGGCCTGGAGAATCAGACCCAGCATTTT. Amino acids: CSGLENQTQHF.

This sequence joins TRBV15 and TRBJ1-1, with a tentative D call TRBD1 (5 bases). V was clipped by 3 bases and J by 4 bases, with 12 bases between them. Germline V gene data show CDR1 as LNHNV and CDR2 as YYDKDF (reference sequence). The CDR3 runs to 14 residues. The chain's CDR3 is CATSSSGTFTEAFF. Written as DNA, the CDR3 is TGTGCCACCAGCAGTTCCGGGACGTTCACTGAAGCTTTCTTT.

This chain joins TRBV11-2 and TRBJ2-5; TRBD1 matches 10 bases. Germline values: CDR1 SGHAT, CDR2 FQNNGV. The CDR3 has 15 residues. J gave up 5 bases and V 7 bases, and 10 bases lay outside the gene matches. The CDR3 sequence: CASITGTGVGETQYF. CDR3 nucleotide sequence: TGTGCCAGCATCACCGGGACAGGGGTTGGGGAGACCCAGTACTTC.

A word on this clonotype: This may be a read error: a much more frequent sequence differs by one nucleotide. V gene TRBV6-5 combines with J gene TRBJ2-7, with 9 bases identical to TRBD2. The CDR3 runs to 14 residues. Germline loops: CDR1 MNHEY, CDR2 SVGAGI. Trimming removed 4 bases from V and 5 bases from J; junction bases left unmatched: 6. In DNA form, the CDR3 reads TGTGCCAGCAGTTCCGGGACTAGCACCGACGAGCAGTACTTC. Amino acid sequence: CASSSGTSTDEQYF.

This clonotype was counted between two and nine times. The rearrangement links TRBV6-5 to TRBJ1-2; no firm D call. The CDR3 runs 14 residues. Germline V CDR1 and CDR2: MNHEY, SVGAGI. The V and J ends lost 2 bases and 3 bases respectively, with 10 bases between them. The CDR3 nucleotides read TGTGCCAGCAGTTACGCCGGACTGCACTATGGCTACACCTTC. Translation: CASSYAGLHYGYTF.

The V and J genes are TRBV2 and TRBJ1-2; 7 nucleotides line up with TRBD1. The V and J ends lost 10 bases and 4 bases, in that order; junction bases with no gene match: 6. From germline, CDR1 is SNHLY and CDR2 FYNNEI. The CDR3 loop spans 12 amino acids. The CDR3 here is CAKRDSPYGYTF. CDR3 nucleotides: TGTGCCAAAAGGGACAGCCCCTATGGCTACACCTTC.

This clonotype was detected only once. This may stem from a read error, because a much larger clone lies one nucleotide away. This chain uses TRBV29-1 with TRBJ1-2; D is perhaps TRBD1 (6 bases). This CDR3 region has 16 residues. V was pared by 4 bases and J by 5 bases, with 23 bases between. Germline V lookup: CDR1 SQVTM, CDR2 ANQGSEA. Written as DNA, the CDR3 is TGCAGCGTTGCTAGGACAGTTGAGGGGCGAGGGTATGGCTACACCTTC. Translated: CSVARTVEGRGYGYTF.

This clonotype showed up many times. The chain employs TRBV4-2 and TRBJ2-5, with D unclear. This CDR3 has 13 residues. The V gene lost 3 bases and the J gene lost 3 bases, with 8 bases spanning the gap. Germline V gene lookup returns CDR1 LGHNA and CDR2 YNFKEQ. The CDR3 is CASSQDGEETQYF. CDR3 nucleotides: TGTGCCAGCAGCCAGGACGGAGAAGAGACCCAGTACTTC.

A few counts support this clonotype. The V and J genes are TRBV4-2 and TRBJ1-5; the D gene is possibly TRBD1 (5 bases). CDR3 length: 16 residues. Trimming removed 4 bases from V and 6 bases from J, with 19 bases in between. Germline V gene lookup returns CDR1 LGHNA and CDR2 YNFKEQ. This chain's CDR3 is CASSLRWTGGSQPQHF. The CDR3 DNA sequence: TGTGCCAGCAGCCTACGATGGACGGGGGGAAGTCAGCCCCAGCATTTT.

This clonotype was found many times. V is TRBV10-3 and J is TRBJ2-2; no reliable D call. The CDR3 is 12 residues long. Germline V lookup: CDR1 ENHRY, CDR2 SYGVKD. The germline V and J ends were trimmed by 2 bases and 7 bases, with 5 bases remaining between them. For the CDR3, the DNA is TGTGCCATCAGTGAGATGGACGGGGAGCTGTTTTTT. Translating gives CAISEMDGELFF.

The rearrangement uses TRBV7-2 and TRBJ1-5, with TRBD1 as a possible D gene (6 bases). The V and J ends lost 6 bases and 0 bases respectively, with 15 bases between them. In germline, CDR1 is SGHTA, CDR2 FQGNSA. This CDR3 region has 16 residues. The CDR3 region has the DNA TGTGCCAGCAGTTATGGGGGCCCTAATAGCAATCAGCCCCAGCATTTT. This encodes CASSYGGPNSNQPQHF.

Regarding this clonotype: A read error may account for a junction end that differs from germline. The rearrangement uses TRBV9 and TRBJ1-1; the D gene is possibly TRBD1 (5 bases). The CDR3 contains 15 residues. CDR1 SGDLS and CDR2 YYNGEE come from the germline V gene. The CDR3 loop is CASSSQGGMNTETFF. The CDR3 coding sequence is TGTGCCAGCAGCTCCCAGGGAGGGATGAACACTGAAACTTTCTTT.